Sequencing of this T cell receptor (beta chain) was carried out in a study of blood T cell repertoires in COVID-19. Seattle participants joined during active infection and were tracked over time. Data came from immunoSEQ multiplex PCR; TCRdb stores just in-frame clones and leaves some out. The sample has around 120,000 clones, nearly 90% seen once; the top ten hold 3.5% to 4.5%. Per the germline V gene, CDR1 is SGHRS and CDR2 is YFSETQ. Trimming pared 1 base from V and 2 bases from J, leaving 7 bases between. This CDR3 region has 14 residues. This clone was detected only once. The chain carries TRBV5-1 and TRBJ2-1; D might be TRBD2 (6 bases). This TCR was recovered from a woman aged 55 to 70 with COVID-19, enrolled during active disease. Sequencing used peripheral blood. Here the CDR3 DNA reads TGCGCCAGCAGCTTGAGGACTACCTACAATGAGCAGTTCTTC. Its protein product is CASSLRTTYNEQFF.